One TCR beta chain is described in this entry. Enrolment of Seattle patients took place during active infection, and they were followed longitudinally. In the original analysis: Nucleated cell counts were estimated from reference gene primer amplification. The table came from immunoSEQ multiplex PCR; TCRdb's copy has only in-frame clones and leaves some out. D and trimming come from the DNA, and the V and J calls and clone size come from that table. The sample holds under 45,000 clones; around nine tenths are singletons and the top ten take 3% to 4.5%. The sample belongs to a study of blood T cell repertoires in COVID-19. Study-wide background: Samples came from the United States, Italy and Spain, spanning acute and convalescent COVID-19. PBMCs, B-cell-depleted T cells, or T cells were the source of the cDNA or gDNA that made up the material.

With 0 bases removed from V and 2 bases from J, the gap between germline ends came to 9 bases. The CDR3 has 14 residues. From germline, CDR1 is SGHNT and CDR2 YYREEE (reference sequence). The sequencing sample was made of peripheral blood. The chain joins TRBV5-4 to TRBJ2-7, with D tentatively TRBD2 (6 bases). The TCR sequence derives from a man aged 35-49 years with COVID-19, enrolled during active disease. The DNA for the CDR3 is TGTGCCAGCAGCTTGGAAACGGGAGCCTACGAGCAGTACTTC. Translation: CASSLETGAYEQYF.